This TCR beta chain was retrieved from a study of Ad26.COV2.S vaccination and SARS-CoV-2 variants. On this clone: The antigen remains unidentified.

Study observations and caveats: Participants given vaccine showed non-spike TCR breadth similar to that of placebo recipients. The TCR breadth and depth analyses may have understated or missed part of the total T cell responses.

Treatment in this sample: some 20 received Ad26.COV2.S at low or high dose, single or two shots; 5 received placebo; per-sample allocation not given. All samples were drawn on day 63, counting from the first vaccine or placebo injection. This CDR3 contains 13 residues. Trimming pared 1 base from V and 3 bases from J, leaving 7 bases between. Germline CDR1 and CDR2: MGHRA and YSYEKL. The repertoire was sequenced with immunoSEQ multiplex PCR; TCRdb's copy has only in-frame clones and lacks some. The sample has over 400,000 clones; roughly nine tenths are singletons. The material was peripheral blood, obtained in a trial of Ad26.COV2.S vaccine versus placebo. The chain couples TRBV4-1 to TRBJ2-7; D uncertain. The receptor comes from a person between 18 and 65 years old who received the Ad26.COV2.S COVID-19 vaccine or a placebo. CDR3 nucleotides: TGCGCCAGCAGCCAAGGCCTCTTCTACGAGCAGTACTTC. Its protein is CASSQGLFYEQYF.